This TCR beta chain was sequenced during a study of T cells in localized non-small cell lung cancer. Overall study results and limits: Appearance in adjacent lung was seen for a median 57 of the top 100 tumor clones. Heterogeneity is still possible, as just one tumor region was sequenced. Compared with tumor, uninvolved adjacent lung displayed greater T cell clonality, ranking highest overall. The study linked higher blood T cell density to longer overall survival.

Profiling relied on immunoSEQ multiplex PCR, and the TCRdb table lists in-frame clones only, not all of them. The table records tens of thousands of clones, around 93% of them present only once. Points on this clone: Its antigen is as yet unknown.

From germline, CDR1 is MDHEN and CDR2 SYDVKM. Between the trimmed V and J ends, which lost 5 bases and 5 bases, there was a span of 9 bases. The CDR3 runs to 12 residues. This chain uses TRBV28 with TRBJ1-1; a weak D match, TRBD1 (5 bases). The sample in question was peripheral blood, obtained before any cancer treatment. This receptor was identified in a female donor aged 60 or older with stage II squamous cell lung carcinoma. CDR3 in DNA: TGTGCCAGCAGTCGACAGCGAACTGAAGCTTTCTTT. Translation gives CASSRQRTEAFF.